Following are 2 T cell receptor beta chains from one sample sequenced in a study of immune cell composition in non-small cell lung cancer. Only in-frame clones appear in the TCRdb table, and some are missing; sequencing was by immunoSEQ multiplex PCR. The sample includes about 4,500 clones, 71% of them seen just once. Normal lung was taken at the farthest possible site, at least 3 cm from tumour. Sequenced sample: non-adjacent lung tissue. All receptors derive from a human donor with non-small cell lung cancer.

The V call is TRBV6-1, the J call TRBJ2-5, with D maybe TRBD2 (6 bases). Germline loops: CDR1 MNHNS, CDR2 SASEGT. V was cut by 8 bases and J by 7 bases, with 20 bases left in between. The CDR3 extends over 14 amino acids. CDR3 sequence: CASGEDGWSRTQYF. CDR3 DNA sequence: TGTGCCAGCGGGGAGGACGGATGGTCGAGGACCCAGTACTTC.

The rearrangement joins TRBV11-3 to TRBJ2-7; 8 bases match TRBD1. Losses at the gene ends were 0 bases for V and 3 bases for J; bases not matched to a gene: 4. Germline values: CDR1 SGHNT, CDR2 YENEEA. The CDR3 covers 15 residues. CDR3 amino acids: CASSLDWTGRYEQYF. CDR3 coding DNA: TGTGCCAGCAGCTTAGATTGGACAGGGCGCTACGAGCAGTACTTC.